This T cell receptor beta chain was found in a study of identical twins. The CDR3 runs 13 residues. Germline lookup yields CDR1 MGHRA and CDR2 YSYEKL. V was trimmed by 0 bases and J by 7 bases, leaving 7 bases between them. Each CDR3 protein gets one entry after TCRdb re-called the 5' RACE reads with MiXCR. The repertoire holds 270,000 or so distinct CDR3 sequences, with around 8.3% as singletons. Concerning this clonotype itself: Its antigen is still unknown.

General study results and limits: For cord blood, abundant beta clonotypes had fewer insertions, unlike memory repertoires, which showed none.

In addition, the sample was reused for a study of yellow fever vaccine responses in identical twins.

Sequenced material: CD8+ T cells sorted from blood. This rearrangement joins TRBV4-1 to TRBJ1-5; perhaps TRBD1 as D (5 bases). This TCR was sampled from a woman aged 18-30 years in good health. The CDR3 here is CASSQEGEQPQHF. CDR3 bases: TGCGCCAGCAGCCAAGAGGGGGAGCAGCCCCAGCATTTT.